The entry below describes one T cell receptor (beta chain). Its antigen is still unknown. One base away there is no much larger clone; base qualities are not given. This record comes from a study of Siglec-9 on CD8 T cells in melanoma (dated by TCRdb to about 2019). About the study as a whole: The study investigated Siglec-9 expression on CD8+ T cells and the role of Siglec-9 in regulating T cells in the melanoma tumor microenvironment. The research as a whole found: An effector memory CD8+ T-cell subset that appeared to accumulate within melanoma tumors was reported to be marked and regulated by Siglec-9.

CDR1 is given as SGHDT and CDR2 as YYEEEE, both from the germline V gene. The CDR3 sequence holds 17 residues, the cysteine and phenylalanine included. The kept DNA is CDR3 alone, 51 bases in frame from the first base. V was cut back by 3 bases and J by 5 bases, leaving a gap of 21 bases between them. Library preparation employed the immunoSEQ multiplex PCR assay. As stored in TCRdb, this immuneACCESS dataset retains in-frame rearrangements with V and J assigned. A fraction of the clones does not appear; measured against another copy, unresolved V genes explain less than half of the discrepancy, and the remainder lacks a known reason. For this sample the table gives more than 25,000 clones, of which 75% to 90% were detected only once. Roughly 6.3% of the sample lies in the top ten.

Here the chain combines TRBV5-6 and TRBJ2-1; tentative D gene TRBD2, with 5 bases matching. This sequence originates from a human donor in good health. Input material: Siglec-9- CD8+ T cells sorted from blood. The meaning of the sample's cell subset or site label: CD8 T cells lacking Siglec-9. The CDR3 in this case is CASSSDYMDHPDNEQFF. At the DNA level, the sequence is TGTGCCAGCAGCTCCGACTATATGGACCACCCTGACAATGAGCAGTTCTTC.